The source of this T cell receptor delta chain is a study of γδ T cells in repeated Plasmodium falciparum infection. Study details: Timepoints: baseline, immediately before selected infections, and 21 days after every infection.

TCRdb reprocessed the multiplex PCR reads using CATT. The table records some 51,000 delta-chain clones, approximately 2% of them present only once. This clone was counted only a few times. Its cognate antigen is unknown. TCRdb records a much larger clone's protein for this DNA, with a difference at residue 11 that likely arises from a read error; the protein given is the translation of the DNA. The junction had 25 bases not matched to a gene; V was cut back by 2 bases and J by 0 bases. From germline, CDR1 is TSWWSYY and CDR2 QGS. This CDR3 comprises 23 residues. Findings of the study overall: Compared with Australian children, Malian Vdelta2-negative repertoires seemed more clonal, less diverse, less shared. Repeated controlled infections reportedly drove waves of new clonotype selection in Vdelta2-negative, mostly Vdelta1+, gammadelta repertoires.

Bulk repertoires came from Vgamma9/Vdelta2+ or Vdelta2-negative gammadelta T cells flow-sorted from PBMC. The J gene is TRDJ1, the V gene TRDV1; TRDD3 aligns across 9 bases. TCRdb offers no J gene call, so here the DNA was matched to germline to obtain one. The sequence derives from a pool of human donors (malaria-infected and uninfected, not separated). Sequenced material: gamma-delta T cells from blood. CDR3 protein: CALGEGTYLYGGILIPNTDKLIF. The CDR3 DNA follows: TGTGCTCTTGGGGAAGGAACCTACCTCTACGGGGGGATACTAATACCGAACACCGATAAACTCATCTTT.